This T cell receptor beta chain was captured by sequencing in a study of low-dose radiotherapy and immunotherapy resistance in tumors. Study in general: Intravenous ipilimumab 1 mg/kg every six weeks was given with nivolumab 240 mg every two weeks.

TRAV- and TRBV-specific primers primed first-strand cDNA, covering alpha and beta chains. TCR amplification ran approximately 20 PCR cycles using constant-region and V-primer adapter primers. TCRdb ran MiXCR on the reads and lists one entry per CDR3 protein. This table holds tens of thousands of distinct CDR3 sequences, 20% to 25% found once. Time point reported: after trial treatment. Treatment of the sample: LDRT plus nivolumab, ipilimumab, low-dose cyclophosphamide and aspirin (RACIN trial). All of the donors were given nivolumab, ipilimumab, aspirin, low-dose cyclophosphamide and low-dose radiotherapy as part of RACIN, a single-arm trial. V gave up 2 bases and J gave up 4 bases; unmatched junction bases: 5. Germline lookup yields CDR1 LGHNA and CDR2 YNFKEQ. This CDR3 comprises 15 residues.

The sample here was PBMCs, taken after low-dose radiotherapy plus immunotherapy. The chain recombines TRBV4-2 with TRBJ1-5; 7 bases fit TRBD1. The clonotype comes from a female donor with ovarian cancer. CDR3 sequence reads: CASSQRQGPNQPQHF. The CDR3, as DNA: TGTGCCAGCAGCCAACGACAGGGACCAAATCAGCCCCAGCATTTT.